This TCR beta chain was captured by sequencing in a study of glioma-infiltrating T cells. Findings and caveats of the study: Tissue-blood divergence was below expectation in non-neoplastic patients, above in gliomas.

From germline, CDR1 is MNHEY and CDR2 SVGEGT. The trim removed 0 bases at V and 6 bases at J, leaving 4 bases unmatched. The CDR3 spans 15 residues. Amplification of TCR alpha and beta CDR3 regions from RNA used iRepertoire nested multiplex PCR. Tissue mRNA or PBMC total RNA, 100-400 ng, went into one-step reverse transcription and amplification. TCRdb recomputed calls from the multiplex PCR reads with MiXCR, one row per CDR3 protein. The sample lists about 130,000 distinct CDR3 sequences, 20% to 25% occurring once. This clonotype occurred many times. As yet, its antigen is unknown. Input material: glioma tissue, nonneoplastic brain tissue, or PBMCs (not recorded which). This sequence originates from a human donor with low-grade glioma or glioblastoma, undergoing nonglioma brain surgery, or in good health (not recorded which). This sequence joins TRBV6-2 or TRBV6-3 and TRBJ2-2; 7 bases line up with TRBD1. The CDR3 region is CASSYSRTGAGELFF. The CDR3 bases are TGTGCCAGCAGTTACTCCCGCACAGGGGCCGGGGAGCTGTTTTTT.